Listed here are 27 T cell receptor beta chains from one sample, sequenced in a study of cytomegalovirus exposure and HLA in healthy donors. The PCR made use of 60 Vbeta and 13 Jbeta primers. Sequenced by immunoSEQ multiplex PCR; TCRdb stores in-frame clones only, minus some. The sample consists of 250,000 to 350,000 clones, 80% to 90% of them appearing once. Sequencing was performed on PBMCs. These receptors all stem from a man in his forties in good health and CMV-seropositive.

V gene TRBV10-1 combines with J gene TRBJ2-5; 8 nucleotides align to TRBD2. The DNA end is a closer match to TRBJ2-7, so the J assignment may be wrong. Germline CDR1 and CDR2: WNHNN and SYGVQD (reference sequence). The CDR3 consists of 15 residues. Here the CDR3 DNA reads TGCGCCAGCAGTGAGTCGGGAGCGGGAGTAACCGAGCAGTACTTC. Amino acids: CASSESGAGVTEQYF.

This clone was seen just once. This sequence joins TRBV4-1 and TRBJ1-1; 7 nucleotides agree with TRBD1. The junction had 4 bases not matched to a gene; V was cut back by 3 bases and J by 3 bases. This CDR3 contains 14 residues. Germline V gene sequence: CDR1 MGHRA, CDR2 YSYEKL. In nucleotides, the CDR3 is TGCGCCAGCAGCCAGGTCAGGGGGGACACTGAAGCTTTCTTT. Its translation: CASSQVRGDTEAFF.

This clone has only one observation. The chain employs TRBV5-1 and TRBJ2-7; D perhaps matches TRBD2 (6 bases). Trimming pared 4 bases from V and 1 base from J, leaving 12 bases between. The CDR3 contains 14 residues. Germline V gene lookup returns CDR1 SGHRS and CDR2 YFSETQ. The CDR3 nucleotides read TGCGCCAGCAGCCCGTCCGGGACTTCCTACGAGCAGTACTTC. This sequence encodes CASSPSGTSYEQYF.

This sequence joins TRBV7-2 and TRBJ1-2; D is unclear. The germline V gene has CDR1 SGHTA and CDR2 FQGNSA. Trimming removed 4 bases at V and 3 bases at J, with 12 bases between. The CDR3 is 14 amino acids. The CDR3 protein is CASSSRTGDYGYTF. For the CDR3, the DNA is TGTGCCAGCAGCTCCCGGACTGGAGACTATGGCTACACCTTC. The full variable domain, in which reference TRBV7-2 and TRBJ1-2 provide the parts outside the CDR3, is GAGVSQSPSNKVTEKGKDVELRCDPISGHTALYWYRQSLGQGLEFLIYFQGNSAPDKSGLPSDRFSAERTGGSVSTLTIQRTQQEDSAVYLCASSSRTGDYGYTFGSGTRLTVV.

V is TRBV12-5 and J is TRBJ2-7, with TRBD1 identical over 8 bases. The CDR3 length is 16 residues. CDR1 is LGHNT and CDR2 is FRNRAP in the germline V gene. V lost 4 bases, J lost 2 bases, and 10 bases stayed unmatched. Here the CDR3 DNA reads TGTGCTAGTGGTTCGACGACAGGGGCAACACCCTACGAGCAGTACTTC. Translation: CASGSTTGATPYEQYF.

This clone has more than one count but fewer than ten. The chain joins TRBV7-2 to TRBJ1-1, with no clear D. Per the germline V gene, CDR1 is SGHTA and CDR2 is FQGNSA. The CDR3 is 13 residues long. V dropped 6 bases and J dropped 11 bases, with 19 bases sitting between them. The CDR3 sequence is CASSRERPRGAFF. The CDR3 coding sequence is TGTGCCAGCAGTCGAGAACGACCCCGAGGGGCTTTCTTT.

This clone was found once. The chain has TRBV28 and TRBJ1-1, with a weak D call TRBD1 (5 bases). The germline V gene has CDR1 MDHEN and CDR2 SYDVKM. Trimming took 4 bases from V and 7 from J, leaving 13 bases between them. The CDR3 spans 13 residues. The CDR3 DNA is TGTGCCAGCAGTTCTGGGGCCCTGGTTGAAGCTTTCTTT. Amino acid sequence: CASSSGALVEAFF. Based on the CDR3 plus reference TRBV28 and TRBJ1-1, the full variable domain is DVKVTQSSRYLVKRTGEKVFLECVQDMDHENMFWYRQDPGLGLRLIYFSYDVKMKEKGDIPEGYSVSREKKERFSLILESASTNQTSMYLCASSSGALVEAFFGQGTRLTVV.

This clone was observed once. The rearrangement joins TRBV5-6 to TRBJ1-4; 9 bases match TRBD1. V gave up 4 bases and J gave up 6 bases; unmatched junction bases: 1. The CDR3 spans 13 residues. The germline V gene encodes CDR1 SGHDT and CDR2 YYEEEE. The CDR3 protein is CASSGTGYEKLFF. In DNA form, the CDR3 reads TGTGCCAGCAGCGGGACAGGGTATGAAAAACTGTTTTTT.

This chain links TRBV2 with TRBJ1-5, with D possibly matching TRBD1 (5 bases). CDR1 is SNHLY and CDR2 is FYNNEI in the germline V gene. The CDR3 runs to 15 residues. Deletions cut 0 bases from V and 6 bases from J, with 12 bases between. The CDR3 sequence: CASSEALGAPQPQHF. DNA of the CDR3: TGTGCCAGCAGTGAAGCGCTTGGGGCCCCTCAGCCCCAGCATTTT.

The rearrangement uses TRBV27 and TRBJ2-1, with TRBD2 matching 12 bases. V lost 3 bases to trimming and J lost 9 bases; unmatched junction nucleotides: 9. The CDR3 is made up of 16 amino acids. CDR1 and CDR2 (germline): MNHEY, SMNVEV (reference sequence). The CDR3 coding sequence is TGTGCCAGCAGTTTTTCTAGCGGGAGGGCCGCTGGTGAGCAGTTCTTC. This codes for CASSFSSGRAAGEQFF.

This rearrangement joins TRBV4-1 to TRBJ2-5, with 10 bases that match TRBD1. V trimming: 3 bases; J trimming: 1 base; junction bases outside the gene matches: 5. The germline V gene has CDR1 MGHRA and CDR2 YSYEKL. This CDR3 contains 16 residues. As DNA, the CDR3 is TGCGCCAGCAGCCACAGGACAGGGGGTCTCCAAGAGACCCAGTACTTC. Encoded protein: CASSHRTGGLQETQYF.

This clone was counted only a few times. Other DNA sequences from this sample encode an identical CDR3 as well. V gene TRBV15 combines with J gene TRBJ2-7; 8 nucleotides match TRBD2. The ends lost 1 base at V and 4 bases at J; junction bases unmatched: 3. The CDR3 has 14 amino acids. Germline V gene data show CDR1 as LNHNV and CDR2 as YYDKDF (reference sequence). The CDR3 DNA sequence: TGTGCCACCAGCAGAGGTTCTAGCGGGTACGAGCAGTACTTC. Protein product: CATSRGSSGYEQYF.

J is TRBJ2-7 and V is TRBV5-4, with D possibly TRBD1 on 5 matching bases. Per the germline V gene, CDR1 is SGHNT and CDR2 is YYREEE (reference sequence). V lost 2 bases to trimming and J lost 0 bases, with 12 bases between them. The CDR3 extends over 15 amino acids. CDR3 in amino acids: CASSLKGLGSYEQYF. As DNA, the CDR3 is TGTGCCAGCAGCTTAAAGGGGCTTGGCTCCTACGAGCAGTACTTC.

This CDR3 is CASSESRQTQYF. As DNA, the CDR3 is TGCGCCAGCAGTGAGTCGAGGCAGACCCAGTACTTC. This chain joins TRBV10-1 and TRBJ2-5; D unresolved. The V and J ends lost 0 bases and 6 bases respectively, with 5 bases between them. Germline CDR1 and CDR2: WNHNN and SYGVQD (reference sequence). CDR3 length equals 12 residues.

The V call is TRBV7-9, the J call TRBJ2-1; TRBD2 matches at 10 bases. There are 15 residues in the CDR3. Germline V gene sequence: CDR1 SEHNR, CDR2 FQNEAQ (reference sequence). J gave up 4 bases and V 5 bases, and 5 bases lay outside the gene matches. The DNA of the CDR3 is TGTGCCAGCAGCGAAACTAGCGGGAAGTACAATGAGCAGTTCTTC. Amino acids: CASSETSGKYNEQFF.

The chain uses TRBV6-4 and TRBJ2-1, with D tentatively TRBD2 (6 bases). V was cut by 5 bases and J by 0 bases, with 11 bases left in between. This CDR3 spans 15 amino acids. Germline CDR1 is MRHNA and CDR2 is SNTAGT. Written as DNA, the CDR3 is TGTGCCAGCAGTCCGGGGGATAGCTCCTACAATGAGCAGTTCTTC. It yields the protein CASSPGDSSYNEQFF.

This clone appeared once. The J gene is TRBJ2-2, the V gene TRBV5-1; 7 bases align to TRBD1. The CDR3 extends over 16 amino acids. Germline CDR1 reads SGHRS; CDR2 reads YFSETQ. J lost 4 bases, V lost 4 bases, and 10 bases had no gene match. CDR3 nucleotides: TGCGCCAGCAGCCCAGAGACAGGGTCTCCCACCGGGGAGCTGTTTTTT. Translation: CASSPETGSPTGELFF.

The rearrangement joins TRBV7-2 to TRBJ2-3, with 8 bases matching TRBD2. The CDR3 runs 15 residues. In germline, CDR1 is SGHTA, CDR2 FQGNSA. J lost 3 bases, V lost 1 base, and 3 bases had no gene match. The CDR3 region is CASSLVLAETDTQYF. CDR3 nucleotide sequence: TGTGCCAGCAGCTTAGTACTAGCGGAGACAGATACGCAGTATTTT.

The CDR3 DNA follows: TGTGCCAGCAGCTTAGAGGGAGGTTACGAGCAGTACTTC. This codes for CASSLEGGYEQYF. The chain employs TRBV7-3 and TRBJ2-7, with D perhaps matching TRBD2 (6 bases). V was cut by 2 bases and J by 4 bases, with 9 bases left in between. The CDR3 is 13 amino acids. Germline V gives CDR1 SGHTA, CDR2 FQGTGA.

The table lists this clone with a few counts. A read error may produce the germline difference seen at one junction end. V gene TRBV30 combines with J gene TRBJ2-3, with 8 bases that match TRBD2. The CDR3 runs 15 residues. Germline loops: CDR1 GTSNPN, CDR2 SVGIG (reference sequence). The CDR3, as DNA: TGTGCCTGTAGTGTGGGGACTAGGGTCACAGACACGCAGTATTTT. Amino acid sequence: CACSVGTRVTDTQYF.

The rearrangement links TRBV9 to TRBJ1-4; TRBD1 agrees at 8 bases. Germline values: CDR1 SGDLS, CDR2 YYNGEE. The ends lost 4 bases at V and 4 bases at J; junction bases unmatched: 6. The CDR3 has 15 amino acids. Here the CDR3 reads CASSPRQGFNEKLFF. The CDR3 nucleotides are TGTGCCAGCAGCCCCAGACAGGGGTTTAATGAAAAACTGTTTTTT.

This clone was seen only a few times. This rearrangement joins TRBV15 to TRBJ2-3, with D possibly TRBD1 on 6 matching bases. The V and J ends lost 4 bases and 6 bases respectively, with 14 bases between them. Germline values: CDR1 LNHNV, CDR2 YYDKDF (reference sequence). The CDR3 has 14 residues. The CDR3 loop reads CATSTRLTGDTQYF. The CDR3 region has the DNA TGTGCCACCAGCACCAGACTAACAGGGGATACGCAGTATTTT.

This clone came up once. The chain joins TRBV27 to TRBJ2-6; D perhaps matches TRBD2 (5 bases). This CDR3 contains 16 residues. Germline V CDR1 and CDR2: MNHEY, SMNVEV (reference sequence). CDR3 residues: CDPLARGGSGANVLTF. DNA for the CDR3: TGTGACCCCCTGGCGCGCGGAGGCTCTGGGGCCAACGTCCTGACTTTC.

V and J are TRBV19 and TRBJ2-7, with D tentatively TRBD2 (6 bases). Germline lookup yields CDR1 LNHDA and CDR2 SQIVND (reference sequence). The CDR3 has 15 residues. V lost 5 bases to trimming and J lost 0 bases, with 14 bases between them. The CDR3 here is CASSARDGSSYEQYF. The CDR3 DNA is TGTGCCAGTAGTGCGCGGGACGGTAGCTCCTACGAGCAGTACTTC. The full variable domain, with the rest looked up from reference TRBV19 and TRBJ2-7, is DGGITQSPKYLFRKEGQNVTLSCEQNLNHDAMYWYRQDPGQGLRLIYYSQIVNDFQKGDIAEGYSVSREKKESFPLTVTSAQKNPTAFYLCASSARDGSSYEQYFGPGTRLTVT.

The V call is TRBV27, the J call TRBJ1-2; 7 bases are a match to TRBD1. From germline, CDR1 is MNHEY and CDR2 SMNVEV (reference sequence). The CDR3 covers 15 residues. V trimming: 5 bases; J trimming: 8 bases; junction bases outside the gene matches: 14. The CDR3 region is CASSIRQGQAWGYTF. CDR3 bases: TGTGCCAGCAGTATTCGACAGGGCCAGGCCTGGGGCTACACCTTC.

The chain couples TRBV5-4 to TRBJ2-7, with 7 bases that match TRBD2. Trimming removed 4 bases from V and 4 bases from J; junction bases left unmatched: 11. The germline CDR1 and CDR2 sequences are SGHNT and YYREEE (reference sequence). CDR3 length: 15 amino acids. CDR3 protein: CASSRRGRGKYEQYF. CDR3 nucleotides: TGTGCCAGCAGCCGGCGTGGGAGGGGCAAGTACGAGCAGTACTTC.

A note on this clone: This CDR3 is also generated by other DNA sequences in the sample. The V gene is TRBV6-5, the J gene TRBJ2-2; D perhaps matches TRBD2 (5 bases). There are 12 residues in the CDR3. The germline gives CDR1 MNHEY, CDR2 SVGAGI. Trimming cost V 6 bases and J 5 bases, with 7 bases left between them. The chain's CDR3 is CASSRGTGELFF. The CDR3 nucleotides read TGTGCCAGCAGCCGCGGGACCGGGGAGCTGTTTTTT.